The next 14 T cell receptor beta chains were all read from a single sample in a study of T cell clones after liver transplantation. The protocol was immunoSEQ multiplex PCR, while the TCRdb copy is restricted to in-frame clones and leaves out a portion. Of 15,000 to 20,000 clones in the sample, 80% were seen once. This specimen consisted of CD8+ T cells from blood, obtained around 50 months after liver transplant. The receptor set was obtained from a human patient who received a liver transplant. Some T cells here may be from the graft donor.

This rearrangement joins TRBV7-9 to TRBJ1-1; D not resolved. Germline V gene lookup returns CDR1 SEHNR and CDR2 FQNEAQ (reference sequence). The length of the CDR3 is 13 residues. V lost 3 bases, J lost 2 bases, and 7 bases lay in between. The CDR3 sequence: CASSFLDNTEAFF. DNA for the CDR3: TGTGCCAGCAGCTTTCTGGACAACACTGAAGCTTTCTTT.

V usage is TRBV7-9 and J usage is TRBJ2-3; weak D call: TRBD2 (5 bases). The CDR3 length is 16 residues. Germline CDR1 reads SEHNR; CDR2 reads FQNEAQ (reference sequence). Trimming took off 4 bases at V and 2 bases at J, with 16 bases between the two ends. The CDR3 region has the DNA TGTGCCAGCAGCTCCTGGTCGACTACCGACACAGATACGCAGTATTTT. Residues: CASSSWSTTDTDTQYF. Looking up the rest from reference TRBV7-9 and TRBJ2-3 gives the full variable domain: DTGVSQNPRHKITKRGQNVTFRCDPISEHNRLYWYRQTLGQGPEFLTYFQNEAQLEKSRLLSDRFSAERPKGSFSTLEIQRTEQGDSAMYLCASSSWSTTDTDTQYFGPGTRLTVL.

The chain has TRBV7-6 and TRBJ2-3, with 8 bases matching TRBD2. V gave up 1 base and J gave up 5 bases; unmatched junction bases: 5. Germline V CDR1 and CDR2: SGHVS, FNYEAQ. The CDR3 is 15 residues long. The CDR3 region is CASSLVGRGRDTQYF. CDR3 nucleotides: TGTGCCAGCAGCTTAGTCGGGAGGGGTAGAGATACGCAGTATTTT.

This clone was recorded a few times. The chain joins TRBV19 to TRBJ2-7; D remains unclear. V was cut by 4 bases and J by 1 base, with 11 bases left in between. Germline V gives CDR1 LNHDA, CDR2 SQIVND (reference sequence). The length of the CDR3 is 14 residues. CDR3 nucleotide sequence: TGTGCCAGTAGTACAGCGACGGTATCCTACGAGCAGTACTTC. Protein sequence: CASSTATVSYEQYF.

The chain uses TRBV28 and TRBJ1-2; D is ambiguous. This CDR3 is 13 amino acids long. Trimming shortened V by 6 bases and J by 0 bases, and 8 bases separated the two germline ends. Looked up from germline, CDR1 is MDHEN and CDR2 is SYDVKM. The CDR3 loop is CASRPNTNYGYTF. Here the CDR3 DNA reads TGTGCCAGCAGACCCAATACTAACTATGGCTACACCTTC.

This chain connects TRBV5-1 to TRBJ2-4, with D maybe TRBD1 (6 bases). V shed 0 bases and J shed 1 base, with 20 bases lying between them. Germline CDR1 is SGHRS and CDR2 is YFSETQ. The CDR3 covers 19 residues. This CDR3 is CASSLGRDTPRGAKNIQYF. Here the CDR3 DNA reads TGCGCCAGCAGCTTGGGAAGGGACACCCCCCGCGGGGCCAAAAACATTCAGTACTTC.

This clone was counted a few times. The genes are TRBV2 and TRBJ2-7; D gene uncertain. The length of the CDR3 is 11 residues. V lost 8 bases to trimming and J lost 5 bases, with 10 bases between them. CDR1 is SNHLY, CDR2 FYNNEI, per germline. This chain's CDR3 is CASDLGNEQYF. The CDR3 region has the DNA TGTGCCAGCGACCTGGGGAACGAGCAGTACTTC.

The chain uses TRBV7-9 and TRBJ2-2; 8 nucleotides align to TRBD2. The CDR3 is 16 residues long. Germline assignment: CDR1 SEHNR and CDR2 FQNEAQ (reference sequence). V shed 8 bases and J 5 bases; nucleotides not matched to a gene: 13. As DNA, the CDR3 is TGTGCCAGCCAAAGCACGCGGGAGGTTAGGACCGGGGAGCTGTTTTTT. Translated: CASQSTREVRTGELFF.

There are a few counts of this clone. J is TRBJ2-7 and V is TRBV11-2, with TRBD1 identical over 8 bases. The CDR3 contains 16 residues. Germline lookup yields CDR1 SGHAT and CDR2 FQNNGV. V was clipped by 5 bases and J by 7 bases; unmatched bases: 16. CDR3 sequence reads: CASSLDRGSHSGEQYF. For the CDR3, the DNA is TGTGCCAGCAGCCTCGACAGGGGCTCCCATTCGGGGGAGCAGTACTTC.

This clone has just a few counts. The genes are TRBV16 and TRBJ1-1; D is unresolved. The CDR3 has 13 residues. V lost 6 bases, J lost 4 bases, and 12 bases lay in between. The germline CDR1 and CDR2 sequences are KGHSY and FQNENV. The CDR3 reads CASSPGSSTEAFF. The CDR3 nucleotides are TGTGCCAGCAGTCCCGGGAGTAGCACTGAAGCTTTCTTT.

The J gene is TRBJ2-7, the V gene TRBV5-1; TRBD1 or TRBD2 may be the D gene (5 bases each). Trimming shortened V by 0 bases and J by 3 bases, and 16 bases separated the two germline ends. CDR1 is SGHRS, CDR2 YFSETQ, per germline. The CDR3 sequence is 16 residues long. The CDR3 reads CASSLGGDPRVYEQYF. The CDR3 DNA reads TGCGCCAGCAGCTTGGGAGGGGACCCGCGGGTCTACGAGCAGTACTTC.

This clone appeared a single time. The gene calls are TRBV20-1 and TRBJ2-3; no firm D call. The germline V gene encodes CDR1 DFQATT and CDR2 SNEGSKA (reference sequence). This CDR3 has 10 residues. Trimming left V 7 bases short and J 5 bases short, with 7 bases between. This CDR3 is CSEGIDTQYF. The CDR3 DNA reads TGCAGTGAAGGGATAGATACGCAGTATTTT.

J is TRBJ2-5 and V is TRBV11-2; maybe TRBD2 (5 bases). The CDR3 spans 13 residues. V dropped 4 bases and J dropped 2 bases, with 8 bases sitting between them. Germline V gives CDR1 SGHAT, CDR2 FQNNGV. The CDR3 DNA follows: TGTGCCAGCAGCTCTCGGGGACAAGAGACCCAGTACTTC. As protein: CASSSRGQETQYF.

This clone was detected a few times. Distinct nucleotide sequences in the sample also encode this CDR3. V usage is TRBV6-6 and J usage is TRBJ2-7; 8 bases are shared with TRBD1. V was clipped by 6 bases and J by 0 bases; unmatched bases: 4. Germline V gene lookup returns CDR1 MNHNY and CDR2 SVGAGI (reference sequence). The CDR3 loop spans 14 amino acids. DNA for the CDR3: TGTGCCAGCAGCCCCGGACAGGGCTCCTACGAGCAGTACTTC. Translation: CASSPGQGSYEQYF.